The clone carrying this TCR beta chain turned up a few times. The antigen is undetermined. Cultured CD4+ T cell DNA underwent sequencing with the Oncomine TCR Beta short-read assay. TCRdb re-derived calls from the PCR reads in MiXCR, one entry per CDR3 protein. The sample has about 16,000 distinct CDR3 sequences; approximately 56% are singletons. With V trimmed by 4 bases and J by 7 bases, 6 bases remained unmatched. Germline assignment: CDR1 SGHTA and CDR2 FQGNSA. The CDR3 has 14 amino acids. The sample belongs to a study of vaccination and CD4 T cells after COVID-19. Treatment specified: roughly 11-day PBMC culture with coronavirus spike peptide pools or control peptides (ViraFEST assay). These CD4+ T cells came from approximately 11-day cultures by negative selection.

The chain recombines TRBV7-2 with TRBJ1-5; 8 positions match TRBD1. The clonotype was recovered from a human donor who had recovered from COVID-19. Material for sequencing was CD4+ T cells from blood, cultured in vitro. In DNA form, the CDR3 reads TGTGCCAGCAGCTCACAGGGGGATCTGCAGCCCCAGCATTTT. Translated, it gives CASSSQGDLQPQHF.